This T cell receptor beta chain emerged from a study of cytomegalovirus exposure and HLA in healthy donors. Findings and limits, study-wide: Cytomegalovirus association was listed for roughly 160 TCR beta chains.

The V end was cut by 3 bases, the J end by 3 bases, with 14 bases between. CDR1 and CDR2 from the germline V gene are SGHDN and FVKESK. The CDR3 has 16 amino acids. The study drew the donors from its roughly 120-subject validation cohort, separate from the approximately 700-subject first cohort. Some clones are missing from TCRdb's copy, which holds only in-frame ones; the method was immunoSEQ multiplex PCR. The table has 350,000 or so clones, about nine tenths seen once. Remarks on this clone: Its antigen is not known.

The chain is built from TRBV14 and TRBJ1-4; maybe TRBD1 (5 bases). The sequenced sample consisted of PBMCs. The origin of this receptor is a woman between 18 and 30 years old in good health and CMV-seronegative. The CDR3: CASSQRAGWANEKLFF. The CDR3 nucleotides read TGTGCCAGCAGCCAGAGAGCAGGGTGGGCTAATGAAAAACTGTTTTTT.